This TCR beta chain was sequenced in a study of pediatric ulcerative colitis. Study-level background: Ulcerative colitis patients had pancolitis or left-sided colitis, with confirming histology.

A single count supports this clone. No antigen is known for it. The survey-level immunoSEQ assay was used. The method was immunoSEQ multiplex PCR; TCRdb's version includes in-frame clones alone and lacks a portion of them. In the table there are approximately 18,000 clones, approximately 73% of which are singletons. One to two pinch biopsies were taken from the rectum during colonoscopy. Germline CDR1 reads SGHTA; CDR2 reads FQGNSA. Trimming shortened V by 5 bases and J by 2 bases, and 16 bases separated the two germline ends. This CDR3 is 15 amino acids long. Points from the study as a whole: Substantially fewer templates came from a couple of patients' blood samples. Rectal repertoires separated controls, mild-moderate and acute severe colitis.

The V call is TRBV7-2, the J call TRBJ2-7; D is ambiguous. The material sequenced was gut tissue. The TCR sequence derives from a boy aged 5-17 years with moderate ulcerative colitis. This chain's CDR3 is CASSDDRGRTYEQYF. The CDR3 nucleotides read TGTGCCAGCAGCGACGACCGAGGACGGACCTACGAGCAGTACTTC.